The present entry profiles one T cell receptor (beta chain) with its context. The antigen remains undetermined. The source of the sample is a study of blood T cells in healthy people across ages. Regarding the study as a whole: A greater number of naive CD4+ cells and higher diversity distinguished long-lived donors from aged donors.

Together with a sample-barcoded 5' primer, a J-beta primer mix was included in a second PCR lasting about 7 to 12 cycles. In TCRdb, the 5' RACE reads were re-called with MiXCR into one record per CDR3 protein. The sample lists approximately 580,000 distinct CDR3 sequences; 20% to 30% were seen once. The sample was also linked to a second study, of T cells of mothers and their children. This second report adds: Not a single persistent microchimeric T cell clone was detected.

This TCR derives from a boy younger than 18 in good health. The specimen was blood.

The CDR3 loop reads CASSQGTGLNIQYF. The CDR3 DNA reads TGTGCCAGCAGCCAAGGGACAGGGTTGAACATTCAGTACTTC. The chain carries TRBV14 and TRBJ2-4; 8 bases align to TRBD1. The CDR3 is made up of 14 amino acids. Germline trimming cut 1 base from V and 7 bases from J; bases unmatched to any gene: 3. Germline V gives CDR1 SGHDN, CDR2 FVKESK.